Following are 8 T cell receptor beta chains from one sample sequenced in a study of T cell repertoires in cytomegalovirus infection. One entry per CDR3 protein results from TCRdb running MiXCR on the reads. The sample includes nearly 450,000 distinct CDR3 sequences, roughly a third of them seen just once. The sample taken for sequencing was PBMCs. The receptor source for this set is a human donor in good health (CMV status not recorded). Some clones in this sample may be carry-over from other donors' samples.

This clonotype appeared a few times. This chain joins TRBV12-3 or TRBV12-4 and TRBJ1-2; 7 nucleotides match TRBD1. Trimming removed 6 bases from V and 4 bases from J; junction bases left unmatched: 5. The CDR3 runs 13 residues. CDR3 amino acids: CASSPDRFYGYTF. The CDR3 DNA reads as TGTGCCAGCAGCCCGGACAGGTTCTATGGCTACACCTTC.

The table lists this clonotype with many counts. The V and J genes are TRBV19 and TRBJ1-5, with 7 bases aligning to TRBD1. Germline CDR1 is LNHDA and CDR2 is SQIVND (reference sequence). The ends lost 4 bases at V and 2 bases at J; junction bases unmatched: 2. The CDR3 is 14 residues long. This CDR3 is CASSTTGRNQPQHF. The CDR3 nucleotides read TGTGCCAGTAGTACGACAGGGCGCAATCAGCCCCAGCATTTT.

This clonotype was counted between two and nine times. The CDR3: CASSPSHIKPARQPQHF. CDR3 coding DNA: TGTGCCAGCAGCCCCAGTCACATCAAACCGGCCCGGCAGCCCCAGCATTTT. The rearrangement joins TRBV7-2 to TRBJ1-5; D is undetermined. V lost 5 bases, J lost 7 bases, and 24 bases lay in between. The germline CDR1 and CDR2 sequences are SGHTA and FQGNSA. The CDR3 covers 17 residues. Using reference TRBV7-2 and TRBJ1-5 for the parts outside the CDR3, the full variable domain is GAGVSQSPSNKVTEKGKDVELRCDPISGHTALYWYRQSLGQGLEFLIYFQGNSAPDKSGLPSDRFSAERTGGSVSTLTIQRTQQEDSAVYLCASSPSHIKPARQPQHFGDGTRLSIL.

This clonotype was seen repeatedly, ten times or more. V is TRBV7-8 and J is TRBJ2-7; a possible D gene is TRBD1 (6 bases). This CDR3 contains 12 residues. Deletions cut 5 bases from V and 5 bases from J, with 10 bases between. CDR1 and CDR2 (germline): SGHVS, FQNEAQ. The CDR3 region is CASSPQGNEQYF. The CDR3 DNA reads TGTGCCAGCAGCCCCCAGGGGAACGAGCAGTACTTC.

This clonotype showed up many times. This chain joins TRBV7-6 and TRBJ1-6; perhaps TRBD1 as D (6 bases). CDR3 length: 13 amino acids. The germline V gene encodes CDR1 SGHVS and CDR2 FNYEAQ. Trimming pared 5 bases from V and 8 bases from J, leaving 10 bases between. The CDR3 here is CASSPRQDSPLHF. Here the CDR3 DNA reads TGTGCCAGCAGCCCTAGACAGGATTCACCCCTCCACTTT. The full variable domain, with the rest looked up from reference TRBV7-6 and TRBJ1-6, is GAGVSQSPRYKVTKRGQDVALRCDPISGHVSLYWYRQALGQGPEFLTYFNYEAQQDKSGLPNDRFSAERPEGSISTLTIQRTEQRDSAMYRCASSPRQDSPLHFGNGTRLTVT.

The chain recombines TRBV13 with TRBJ2-5; D is possibly TRBD1 or TRBD2 (5 bases each). The CDR3 is 20 amino acids. From germline, CDR1 is PRHDT and CDR2 FYEKMQ (reference sequence). The ends were cut back, 2 bases at V and 2 bases at J, with 27 bases in the middle. The CDR3 coding sequence is TGTGCCAGCAGCTTACCACAACCTTGGGACCGTACTCGGGATCAAGAGACCCAGTACTTC. As protein: CASSLPQPWDRTRDQETQYF.

There are many counts of this clonotype. This chain connects TRBV7-2 to TRBJ2-1, with TRBD2 as a possible D gene (6 bases). Per germline, CDR1 SGHTA and CDR2 FQGNSA. The V gene lost 4 bases and the J gene lost 0 bases, with 10 bases spanning the gap. CDR3 length: 15 amino acids. CDR3: CASSSGGNSYNEQFF. CDR3 coding DNA: TGTGCCAGCAGCTCCGGGGGAAACTCCTACAATGAGCAGTTCTTC.

This clonotype was recorded a few times. The CDR3, as DNA: TGTGCCAGCAGCTTAGACTCAGGATATCAGCCCCAGCATTTT. Translation gives CASSLDSGYQPQHF. The V and J genes are TRBV7-6 and TRBJ1-5; D ambiguous. The CDR3 is 14 residues long. Germline-derived CDR1 and CDR2 are SGHVS and FNYEAQ. V was cut by 1 base and J by 5 bases, with 9 bases left in between.